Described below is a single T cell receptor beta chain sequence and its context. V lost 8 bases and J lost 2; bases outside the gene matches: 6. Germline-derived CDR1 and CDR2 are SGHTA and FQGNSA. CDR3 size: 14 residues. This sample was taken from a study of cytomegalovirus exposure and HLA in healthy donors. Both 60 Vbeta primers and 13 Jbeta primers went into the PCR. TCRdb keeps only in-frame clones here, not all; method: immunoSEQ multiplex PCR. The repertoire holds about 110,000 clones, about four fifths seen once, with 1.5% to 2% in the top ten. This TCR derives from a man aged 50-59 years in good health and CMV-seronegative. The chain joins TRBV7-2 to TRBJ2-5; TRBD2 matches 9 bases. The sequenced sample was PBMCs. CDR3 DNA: TGTGCCAGCCAGTTTGCGGGGGGGCAAGAGACCCAGTACTTC. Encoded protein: CASQFAGGQETQYF.